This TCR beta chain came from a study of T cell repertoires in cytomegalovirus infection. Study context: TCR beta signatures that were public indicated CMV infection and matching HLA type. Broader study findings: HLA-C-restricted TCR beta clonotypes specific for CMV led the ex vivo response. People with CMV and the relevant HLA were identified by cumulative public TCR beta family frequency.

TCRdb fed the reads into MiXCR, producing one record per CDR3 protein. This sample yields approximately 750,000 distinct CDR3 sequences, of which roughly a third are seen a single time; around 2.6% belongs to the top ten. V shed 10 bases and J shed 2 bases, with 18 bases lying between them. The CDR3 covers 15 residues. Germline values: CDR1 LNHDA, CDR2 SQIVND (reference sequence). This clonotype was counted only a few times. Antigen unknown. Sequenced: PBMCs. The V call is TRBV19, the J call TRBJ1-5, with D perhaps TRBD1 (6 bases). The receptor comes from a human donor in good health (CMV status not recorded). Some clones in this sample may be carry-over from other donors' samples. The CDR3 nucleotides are TGTGCCACAGAAGGGGGGGAAGGTGGCAATCAGCCCCAGCATTTT. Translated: CATEGGEGGNQPQHF.